This T cell receptor (beta chain) was sequenced in a study of cytomegalovirus exposure and HLA in healthy donors (dated by TCRdb to 2017 to 2019). General notes on the study: An earlier analysis of fewer than 750 of the donors reported 276 Gb of sequence data and 117 million unique TCR beta sequences obtained from around 170 million T cells. On average, roughly 250,000 unique TCR beta nucleotide sequences were sequenced per donor among about 400 genotyped donors of the cohort, with roughly 20% of those sequences being non-productive. In the later analysis, no new phenotypic data were used to find candidate immune exposures; instead, reliance was placed on TCR beta sequences and their occurrence across donors. The number of donors typed differed by locus, with 629-630 for A, B, C, DRB1 and DQB1, roughly 550 for DQA1, about 610 for DPA1, and about 450 for DPB1. The study combined high-throughput TCR immunosequencing, statistical association of individual TCRs with disease status, and machine learning to predict cytomegalovirus infection status. HLA typing included class I and class II loci at four-digit resolution. Four or five DR-DQ haplotypes were handled as single units for association and clustering because linkage in the cohort was strong. Around 330 gigabases of sequencing data and around 90 million unique TCR sequences made up an early release that covered under 750 HLA-typed donors. To study patterns of TCR occurrence, a later analysis re-analyzed previously published TCR beta repertoires from 666 donors and added high-resolution HLA genotyping. A separate validation cohort of over 95 different subjects was used in addition to the approximately 700-subject first cohort. A later genetic analysis used genome-wide SNP genotypes for about 60% of the 666 donors, treating that subset as a discovery cohort. Every repertoire in the discovery cohort had been generated on one and the same sequencing platform. An earlier analysis of 500 to 650 of the donors applied high-throughput TCR beta sequencing to assess whether each TCR beta V gene segment acted as functional or pseudogenic. The study aimed to test whether cataloging public T cell receptors could reveal signatures of past pathogen exposure. Of the roughly 430 genotyped donors, 65% to 90% fell in the genetic ancestry cluster associated with self-reported Caucasian donors. Donor age, sex, ethnicity and CMV serostatus were collected together with the repertoire data. The T cell repertoires of several hundred subjects were profiled by immunosequencing and related to cytomegalovirus serostatus.

The CDR3, cysteine through phenylalanine, is 15 amino acids long. Of the read, only the CDR3 DNA is kept; its 45 bases are in frame from base 1. V lost 6 bases and J lost 6 bases; the stretch between them is 18 bases long. From the germline V gene (reference sequence), CDR1 is MNHNY and CDR2 is SVGAGI. Receptor libraries were prepared by the immunoSEQ multiplex PCR assay. The multiplex PCR relied on a mix of 60 forward primers for TCR Vbeta segments and 13 reverse primers for TCR Jbeta segments. The CDR3 region of rearranged TCR beta genes was amplified from genomic DNA with a multiplex PCR assay. The amplified TCR beta libraries were sequenced on the Illumina HiSeq System as 87-base-pair reads. The study's own analysis went as follows. In a later analysis, tens of millions of unique TCR beta chains were counted across the 666 repertoires, and some 10 million of these chains were shared by at least two donors. A nearest-neighbor algorithm error-corrected the raw reads and collapsed the reads into unique sequences, merging closely related sequences to remove PCR and sequencing errors. CDR3 sequences were aligned to IMGT reference sequences to assign V, D and J gene segments. For a sequence to be retained, a match of at least six nucleotides to both a V gene segment and a J gene segment was required. A rearrangement counted as productive if the CDR3 had no stop codons and remained in frame with V and J, and every other rearrangement counted as non-productive. CDR3 was defined by IMGT convention, running from the second conserved V-encoded cysteine to the conserved J-encoded phenylalanine. In an earlier analysis of more than 550 of the donors, sequences lacking an unambiguous match to a single V gene segment were excluded. In an earlier analysis of several hundred of the donors, V segments were called functional above 56.7% productive rearrangements and were called segregating when the between-donor standard deviation exceeded 5%. A statistical classification framework was built for diagnosing cytomegalovirus status from the catalog of TCR beta chain sequences. In a later analysis, V and J genes were assigned by comparing TCR nucleotide sequences against IMGT/GENE-DB human TR gene sequences. In a later analysis, CDR3 sequences and most-parsimonious VDJ recombination scenarios were assigned using the TCRdist pipeline. In a later analysis, every TCR beta chain was defined by the combination of its CDR3 amino acid sequence and its V-gene family, and reads without a unique V-gene family were dropped. In a later analysis, 550 to 650 highly shared, low-generation-probability nucleotide sequences were removed to address suspected cross-contamination and a sequencing artifact. In a later analysis, a clonal expansion index for each public chain was calculated from normalized within-repertoire ranks of inferred template counts. In a later analysis, generation probabilities were computed using a VDJ recombination model fitted to out-of-frame rearrangements, and the results were checked against IGoR. A later analysis scored TCR-TCR, TCR-HLA and TCR-CMV co-occurrence with hypergeometric tests, applying a repertoire-size bias correction to TCR pairs. In a later analysis, false discovery rates were estimated by permuting HLA or CMV assignments 20 times. In a later analysis, co-occurring TCRs were grouped using DBSCAN, with TCRdist sequence similarity added in when clustering inside HLA-allele-positive subsets. Repertoires with fewer than 30,000 or more than 120,000 public chains, plus five repertoires with anomalous nucleotide sharing, were excluded from co-occurrence clustering. This immuneACCESS table, as held by TCRdb, lists in-frame sequences with V and J called but not all clones. Of the missing ones, under half trace to an unresolved V gene in checked studies; the others have no known cause. The D gene and trimming were derived from the DNA, and the V and J assignments and clone size from that table. The sample contains some 70,000 clones, approximately 70% of them found a single time. The top ten constitute approximately 14% of the sample.

Results the study describes overall, beyond this receptor: Some IMGT-functional V segments, including TRBV6-2 and TRBV6-3, could not be told apart with the 87-base-pair reads, so those segments were excluded. A cluster of highly shared sequence variants was judged likely to represent a technical artifact of the sequencing pipeline. Cytomegalovirus status was reported to be diagnosed by the classifier with high specificity and sensitivity in both the original and validation cohorts. According to a later analysis, TCR association rates differed among HLA loci, with DRB1 alleles showing the most associated TCRs and HLA-C alleles showing the fewest. The study listed 164 TCR beta chains as associated with cytomegalovirus. In vitro tests confirmed that a few of the cytomegalovirus-associated TCR beta chains recognize cytomegalovirus antigens. Presence/absence analyses assumed roughly uniform sequencing depth across donors, an assumption that may not hold. Compared with equally common non-associated chains, HLA-associated TCR beta chains in a later analysis were more clonally expanded and had lower generation probabilities. The authors suggested that the approach could potentially be extended to other disease states and immunological phenotypes. Because some donors lacked HLA typing at each locus, the association tests relied only on the typed subset. CMV serostatus was the only immune exposure information available for the cohort. In a later analysis, several top co-occurrence clusters were reported to appear linked to parvovirus B19, influenza, CMV and Epstein-Barr virus. An earlier analysis of several hundred of the donors showed that most TCR beta V segments appeared in productive rearrangements either about 87% or about 30% of the time, which broadly matched IMGT annotations. A further reported finding was that TCR beta sequences accurately predicted the HLA-A and HLA-B alleles for most subjects in the first cohort. Across donors, most TCR sequences were observed very rarely, whereas some public TCRs were present in many individuals. In a later genetic analysis, a missense DCLRE1C variant was associated with V-gene and J-gene trimming of TCR beta chains, and the association was replicated in an independent cohort. Strong co-occurrence of HLA alleles, especially DR and DQ, made assigning TCR associations to individual alleles difficult. A later analysis found that most CMV-associated TCR beta chains appeared HLA-restricted, with HLA associations seemingly driven largely by CMV exposure. In a later genetic analysis, fewer N-insertions in productive TCRs were reported among donors in an Asian-associated ancestry cluster than the approximately 710-donor mean. Roughly 15 rarely observed V segments, including chromosome 9 orphons, were excluded from the earlier analysis of approximately 500 of the donors because counts were too low. At a false discovery rate of 0.05, a later analysis linked around 17,000 TCR beta sequences to specific HLA alleles. This cohort had only TCR beta chains sequenced, and the lack of alpha or paired-chain data limited which features could be detected. Correlated functional status among segregating V segments might be attributable to linkage disequilibrium, but an unknown experimental factor could not be ruled out.

This clone was observed a few times. Its binding antigen is unknown. No per-base quality is available; no much larger clone lies one base away. The cohort consisted of 600 to 750 healthy bone marrow donors. At the time of sampling, all cohort members were nominally healthy, though unrecorded immune exposures were likely present. The donor tested CMV seropositive and was one of the 289 seropositive cohort members. Every donor gave a peripheral blood sample, and the peripheral blood mononuclear cells from that sample were used for TCR beta sequencing. Genomic DNA was extracted from the blood cell samples with the Qiagen DNeasy Blood Extraction Kit.

The chain is assembled from TRBV6-6 and TRBJ2-1; the D segment could be TRBD1, given 6 matching bases. Sequenced input: PBMCs. The receptor was isolated from a male donor in good health and CMV-seropositive. The sequenced DNA: TGTGCCAGCAGACACAGGGCTATGGGGACCAATGAGCAGTTCTTC. It codes for CASRHRAMGTNEQFF.